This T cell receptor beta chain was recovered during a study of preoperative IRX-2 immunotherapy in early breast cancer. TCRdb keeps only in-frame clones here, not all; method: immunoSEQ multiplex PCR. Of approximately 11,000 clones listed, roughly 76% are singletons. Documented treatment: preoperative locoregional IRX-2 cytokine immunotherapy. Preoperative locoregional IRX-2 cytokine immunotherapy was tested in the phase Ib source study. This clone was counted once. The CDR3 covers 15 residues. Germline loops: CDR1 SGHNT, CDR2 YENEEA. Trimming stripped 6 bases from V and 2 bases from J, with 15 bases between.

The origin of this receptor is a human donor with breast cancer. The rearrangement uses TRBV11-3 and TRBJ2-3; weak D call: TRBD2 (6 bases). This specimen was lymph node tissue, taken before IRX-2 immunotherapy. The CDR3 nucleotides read TGTGCCAGCAGTGGGGCGGGACTGATCACAGATACGCAGTATTTT. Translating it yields CASSGAGLITDTQYF. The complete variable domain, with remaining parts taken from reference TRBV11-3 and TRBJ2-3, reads EAGVVQSPRYKIIEKKQPVAFWCNPISGHNTLYWYLQNLGQGPELLIRYENEEAVDDSQLPKDRFSAERLKGVDSTLKIQPAELGDSAVYLCASSGAGLITDTQYFGPGTRLTVL.